This T cell receptor beta chain was recovered during a study of CD8+ T cells in alopecia areata (dated by TCRdb to 2017 to 2018). General notes on the study: The treated patients, all with moderate-to-severe alopecia areata, were enrolled in an open-label pilot trial of oral tofacitinib given at 5 to 10 mg twice daily. Scalp clonality was compared across normal scalp (n=4), patchy alopecia areata scalp (n=8), and alopecia totalis/universalis scalp (n=8). RNA was extracted with the PAXgene miRNA kit for fixed scalp, the miRNeasy kit for PBMCs, and the RNeasy kit for mouse skin. Tofacitinib was given for 6 to 18 months, followed by 6 months of follow-up off drug to assess delayed response and recurrence. Biopsies were taken from tofacitinib-treated patients at baseline and at 4 and 24 weeks of treatment, and a later scalp biopsy was taken in several of the tofacitinib-treated patients. The study used high-throughput TCRbeta sequencing to examine T cell clonal expansion in alopecia areata, in both the C3H/HeJ mouse model and human patients. On the human side, TCRbeta sequencing was run on scalp tissue and on sorted CD4+ and CD8+ peripheral blood T cells from healthy controls and from alopecia areata patients with either patchy or totalis/universalis disease. The SALT score, which quantifies the percentage of affected scalp surface area, was used to measure disease severity in treated patients. TCRbeta CDR3 regions were amplified by immunoSEQ multiplex PCR with 35 Vbeta forward and 13 Jbeta reverse primers. Study-wide findings and limitations: Tofacitinib significantly decreased scalp clonality and the number of expanded CD8+ clones among the top 100 scalp clones. Because the treated cohort was small and had just a single nonresponder, larger studies are needed to establish links between baseline CD8+ expansion and response. Unlike mouse skin, where gammadelta T cells dominate, normal human skin contains resident alphabeta T cells that get sequenced too, which complicates analysis of the scalp TCR repertoire. TCR sequences shared between patients were less clear than in mice, possibly partly because of HLA diversity in the patient population. Compared with normal scalp, lesional scalp, particularly in alopecia totalis/universalis, had higher clonality and more expanded CD8+ clones, which suggests antigenic drive. Many expanded lesional clones were found to persist in scalp and blood during tofacitinib treatment, and relapse after treatment cessation may be partly explained by this persistence.

Library preparation employed the immunoSEQ multiplex PCR assay. To provide template for TCR sequencing, every sample had RNA extracted and reverse transcribed into cDNA. First-strand cDNA was synthesized with SuperScript III using a 2:1 mix of oligo-dT and random hexamers. A synthetic immune receptor repertoire was used to gauge amplification bias, and whatever bias remained was removed computationally. As for how the authors treated the data: Raw reads were preprocessed for error removal, and CDR3 was defined according to IMGT conventions as running from the conserved cysteine to phenylalanine. Clonality was computed by normalizing Shannon entropy by log2 of the number of productive unique TCRs and subtracting the result from 1. Whether scalp clones were CD4 or CD8 was inferred by matching scalp TCRbeta sequences against CD4 and CD8 repertoires sorted from blood. Sourced from immuneACCESS, this table was stored by TCRdb with only in-frame sequences that have V and J called. A share of the clones is absent; for the studies checked, an unresolved V gene accounts for under half, and the remainder has no known explanation. V, J and clone size are taken as reported in that table, and D and trimming were inferred from the DNA itself. The sample has a few hundred thousand clones on record, about 40% of them singletons. Over 2.5% of the sample is taken by the ten largest.

About this clone itself: The antigen it binds to is not known. There are no base qualities to consult, and no much larger clone falls within one base.

The CDR3 measures 16 amino acids from cysteine to phenylalanine. Only the CDR3 region is kept as DNA, spanning 48 bases read in frame from base 1. The germline V gene encodes CDR1 SQVTM and CDR2 ANQGSEA. V has 5 bases trimmed and J has 4 bases trimmed; junction bases matching no gene number 10. The treatment or condition label, read with the paper, signifies: oral pan-JAK inhibitor, 5-10 mg twice daily. Lesional scalp punch biopsies and peripheral blood were obtained from alopecia areata patients. PBMCs were isolated by density centrifugation and stained for CD3, CD4 and CD8, and CD4+ and CD8+ T cells were sorted on a FACSAria.

The rearrangement joined TRBV29-1 to TRBJ2-1; TRBD2 matches 11 bases in the middle. The origin of this receptor is a human donor with alopecia areata. The sample consisted of CD4+ T cells sorted from blood, taken at approximately week 36, from a patient treated with tofacitinib. In nucleotides, the sequence is TGCAGCGTTAATAGCGGGAGGGCCCCTGGGTACAATGAGCAGTTCTTC. It codes for CSVNSGRAPGYNEQFF.